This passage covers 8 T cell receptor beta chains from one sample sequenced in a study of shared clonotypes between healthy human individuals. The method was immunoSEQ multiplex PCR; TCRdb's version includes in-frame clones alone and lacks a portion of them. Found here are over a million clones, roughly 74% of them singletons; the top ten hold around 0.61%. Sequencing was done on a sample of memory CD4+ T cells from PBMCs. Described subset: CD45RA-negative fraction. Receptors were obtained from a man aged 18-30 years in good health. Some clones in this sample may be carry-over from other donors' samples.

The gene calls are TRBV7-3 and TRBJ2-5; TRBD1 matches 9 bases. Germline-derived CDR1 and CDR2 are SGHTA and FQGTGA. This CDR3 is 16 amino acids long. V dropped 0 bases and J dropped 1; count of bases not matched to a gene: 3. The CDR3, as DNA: TGTGCCAGCAGCTTAACACAGGGGGCTTGCCAAGAGACCCAGTACTTC. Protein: CASSLTQGACQETQYF.

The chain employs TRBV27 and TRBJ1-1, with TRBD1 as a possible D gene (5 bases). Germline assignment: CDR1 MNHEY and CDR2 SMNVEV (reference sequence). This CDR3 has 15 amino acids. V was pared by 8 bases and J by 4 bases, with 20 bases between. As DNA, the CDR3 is TGTGCCAGCTCCCCGGCGGGGAGGGGTAGCACTGAAGCTTTCTTT. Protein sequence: CASSPAGRGSTEAFF.

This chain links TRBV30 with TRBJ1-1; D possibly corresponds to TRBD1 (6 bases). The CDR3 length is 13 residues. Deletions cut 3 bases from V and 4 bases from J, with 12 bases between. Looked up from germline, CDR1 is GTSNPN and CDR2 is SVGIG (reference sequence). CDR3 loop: CAWRKGVGTEAFF. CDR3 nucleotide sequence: TGTGCCTGGAGGAAGGGGGTGGGCACTGAAGCTTTCTTT.

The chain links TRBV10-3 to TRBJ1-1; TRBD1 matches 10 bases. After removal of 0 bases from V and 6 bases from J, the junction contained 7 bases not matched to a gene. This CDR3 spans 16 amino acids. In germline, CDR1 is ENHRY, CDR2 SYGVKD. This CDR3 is CAISESRQGALPEAFF. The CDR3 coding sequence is TGTGCCATCAGTGAGTCGCGACAGGGGGCTCTACCTGAAGCTTTCTTT.

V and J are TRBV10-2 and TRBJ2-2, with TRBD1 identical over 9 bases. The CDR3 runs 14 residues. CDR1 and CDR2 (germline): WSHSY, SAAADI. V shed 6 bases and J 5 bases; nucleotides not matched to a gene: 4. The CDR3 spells CASSRDRVTGELFF. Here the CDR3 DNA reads TGCGCCAGCAGCCGGGACAGGGTTACCGGGGAGCTGTTTTTT.

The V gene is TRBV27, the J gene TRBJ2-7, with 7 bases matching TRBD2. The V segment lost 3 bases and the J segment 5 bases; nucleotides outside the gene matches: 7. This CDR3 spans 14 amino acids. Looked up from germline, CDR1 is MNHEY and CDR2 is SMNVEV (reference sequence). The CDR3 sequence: CASSFPGSGNEQYF. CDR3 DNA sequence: TGTGCCAGCAGTTTCCCCGGGAGCGGGAACGAGCAGTACTTC.

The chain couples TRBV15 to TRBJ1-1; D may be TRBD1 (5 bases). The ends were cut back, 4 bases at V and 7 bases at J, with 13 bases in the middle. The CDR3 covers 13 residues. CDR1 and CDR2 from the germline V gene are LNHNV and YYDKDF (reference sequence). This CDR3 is CATSTTGPGEAFF. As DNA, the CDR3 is TGTGCCACCAGCACTACAGGCCCAGGTGAAGCTTTCTTT.

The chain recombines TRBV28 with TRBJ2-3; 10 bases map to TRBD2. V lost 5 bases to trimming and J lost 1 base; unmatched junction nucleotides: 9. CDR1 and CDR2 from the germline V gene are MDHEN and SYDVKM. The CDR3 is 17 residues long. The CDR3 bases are TGTGCCAGCAGTACCCTGACCGGGACTAGCGGCACAGATACGCAGTATTTT. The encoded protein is CASSTLTGTSGTDTQYF.